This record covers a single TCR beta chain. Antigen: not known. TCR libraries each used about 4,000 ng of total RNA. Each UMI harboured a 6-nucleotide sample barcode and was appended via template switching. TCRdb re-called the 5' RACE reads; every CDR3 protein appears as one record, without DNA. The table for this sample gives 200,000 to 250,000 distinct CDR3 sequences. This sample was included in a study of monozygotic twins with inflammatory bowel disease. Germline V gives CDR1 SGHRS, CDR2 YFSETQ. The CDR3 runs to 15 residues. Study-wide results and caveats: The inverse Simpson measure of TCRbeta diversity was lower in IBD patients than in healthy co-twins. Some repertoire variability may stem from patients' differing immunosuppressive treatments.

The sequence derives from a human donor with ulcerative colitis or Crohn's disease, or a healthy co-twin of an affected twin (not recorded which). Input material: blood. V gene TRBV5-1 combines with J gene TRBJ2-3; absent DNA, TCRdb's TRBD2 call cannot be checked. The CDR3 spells CASSHGTSGEDTQYF.